This T cell receptor (beta chain) emerged from a study of T-cell memory formation after mild COVID-19. For this clonotype: No antigen is known for it.

The CDR3 is made up of 16 amino acids. CDR1 and CDR2 (germline): SGHVS, FNYEAQ. The V segment lost 3 bases and the J segment 2 bases; nucleotides outside the gene matches: 8. It was 5'RACE with constant-segment primers that produced the TCR alpha and TCR beta cDNA libraries, which carried sample barcodes and UMIs. TCRdb reprocessed the 5' RACE reads with MiXCR, giving one entry per CDR3 protein. The data hold under 550,000 distinct CDR3 sequences, with about 20% observed a single time. Broader study findings: There were some responding clones in pre-infection memory, which suggested that cross-reactive memory had joined.

The sequence derives from an adult woman who had mild COVID-19 (a few samples of this study predate the infection). Cell type and time point are not known. The specimen sequenced was PBMCs or a T cell subset sorted from them (not recorded which). The rearrangement joins TRBV7-6 to TRBJ2-7; 9 bases are shared with TRBD1. The CDR3 loop is CASSLGTGYGTYEQYF. CDR3 sequence (DNA): TGTGCCAGCAGCTTGGGGACAGGGTACGGTACCTACGAGCAGTACTTC.